A single T cell receptor beta chain is shown here with its context. Its antigen is undetermined. It was with 60 Vbeta and 13 Jbeta primers that the PCR ran. This table comes from immunoSEQ multiplex PCR, and its TCRdb copy is limited to in-frame clones, with some not included. The table includes around 130,000 clones, approximately 80% detected once. This entry is derived from a study of cytomegalovirus exposure and HLA in healthy donors. Study-wide findings and caveats: Later analysis identified a missense DCLRE1C variant that was linked to TCR beta V- and J-gene trimming. DRB1 had the most TCR associations and HLA-C the fewest, a later analysis found, with rates varying by HLA locus. Prediction of most subjects' HLA-A and HLA-B alleles by TCR beta sequences was reportedly accurate. According to the study, around 180 TCR beta chains were cytomegalovirus-associated.

The CDR3 runs to 16 residues. Germline V CDR1 and CDR2: LGHNA, YNFKEQ. After removal of 3 bases from V and 4 bases from J, the junction contained 8 bases not matched to a gene. The sequence came from a man aged 18 to 29 in good health and CMV-seropositive. Sequenced material: PBMCs. V gene TRBV4-2 combines with J gene TRBJ2-1; TRBD2 aligns across 8 bases. The CDR3 spells CASSQLGAGDYNEQFF. CDR3 nucleotide sequence: TGTGCCAGCAGCCAGCTCGGAGCGGGGGATTACAATGAGCAGTTCTTC.